The TCR beta chain described here comes from a study of CD8 T cells in ankylosing spondylitis. Findings and caveats of the study: In reactive arthritis synovial fluid and blood, some motif variants had been reported before. Roughly 8 highly homologous variants made up a TCR beta motif that seemed to typify ankylosing spondylitis blood.

In this sample, this clonotype turned up a few times. Its cognate antigen is unknown. J was trimmed by 4 bases and V by 6 bases; bases with no gene match: 10. This CDR3 has 15 residues. The germline V gene has CDR1 SGHDT and CDR2 YYEEEE. Making use of molecular barcodes, quantitative 5'-RACE generated TCR beta libraries. TCRdb re-called the 5' RACE reads with MiXCR, one entry per CDR3 protein. The table has approximately 500,000 distinct CDR3 sequences, about 13% seen once. The origin of this receptor is a male donor with ankylosing spondylitis. The chain employs TRBV5-6 and TRBJ1-2, with 9 bases fitting TRBD1. Sample: blood, either unsorted or a sorted T cell fraction (not recorded which). The CDR3 nucleotides read TGTGCCAGCATCGTGGGACAGGGTAATCCCTATGGCTACACCTTC. Translating gives CASIVGQGNPYGYTF.